This T cell receptor (beta chain) was obtained from a study of cytomegalovirus exposure and HLA in healthy donors. General study points: Earlier findings revealed that most TCR beta V segments proved productive either about 87% or about 30% of the time. Later on, an analysis showed TCR association rates differing by HLA locus, with DRB1 the most and HLA-C the fewest. Later work found most CMV-associated TCR beta chains apparently HLA-restricted.

The V gene lost 5 bases and the J gene lost 5 bases, with 13 bases spanning the gap. This CDR3 contains 14 residues. Germline CDR1 and CDR2: LNHDA and SQIVND (reference sequence). Notes on this clone: Antigen unknown.

Primers: 60 Vbeta forward and 13 Jbeta reverse. The repertoire was sequenced with immunoSEQ multiplex PCR; TCRdb's copy has only in-frame clones and lacks some. The sample has about 170,000 clones; roughly 84% are singletons. Sequencing was done on a sample of PBMCs. This sequence joins TRBV19 and TRBJ2-1; D call uncertain. The sequence derives from a man aged 30 to 45 in good health and CMV-seropositive. CDR3 sequence (DNA): TGTGCCAGTAGTTGGGCTTACAGAGACAATGAGCAGTTCTTC. Protein: CASSWAYRDNEQFF.